This is a list of T cell receptor beta chains from one sample in a study of T cell responses to AZD1222 COVID-19 vaccine. TCRdb's table, derived via immunoSEQ multiplex PCR, lists solely in-frame clones and lacks some. The sample has 83,000 or so clones; about 84% are singletons. Sequencing was performed on peripheral blood, taken on day 0 of AZD1222 vaccination. The receptors originated from an adult in good health. Both conserved end residues are part of each CDR3. D genes are given only for firm matches. The listing skips clone size in some rows; elsewhere it reads once, few, many or a size class.

V	J	size	D	DNA	CDR3
TRBV19	TRBJ1-2	few	.	TGTGCCAGTAGTGCCACAGTGAAGTATGGCTACACCTTC	CASSATVKYGYTF
TRBV7-9	TRBJ2-1	.	.	TGTGCCAGCAGCTTGAGTGGTAATGAGCAGTTCTTC	CASSLSGNEQFF
TRBV13	TRBJ1-1	.	.	TGTGCCAGCAGCTTTGCCGGGTTCGCTGAAGCTTTCTTT	CASSFAGFAEAFF
TRBV7-9	TRBJ2-1	.	.	TGTGCCAGCAGCTTAGCGCAGGGTTTGCACAATGAGCAGTTCTTC	CASSLAQGLHNEQFF
TRBV20-1	TRBJ1-5	.	.	TGCAGTGCTAGTCGACACTCCGGGGGGGCTAGCAATCAGCCCCAGCATTTT	CSASRHSGGASNQPQHF
TRBV27	TRBJ2-1	.	.	TGTGCCAGCAGTTTGCGGGGCAACTACAATGAGCAGTTCTTC	CASSLRGNYNEQFF
TRBV7-3	TRBJ2-2	.	.	TGTGCCAGCAGCCCACACCGACAGGACGGGGAGCTGTTTTTT	CASSPHRQDGELFF
TRBV28	TRBJ1-6	.	.	TGTGCCAGCAGGGACACCAATTCACCCCTCCACTTT	CASRDTNSPLHF
TRBV29-1	TRBJ1-2	.	.	TGCAGCGTTGAAGTGGAGCCTTTGGGCTACACCTTC	CSVEVEPLGYTF
TRBV11-2	TRBJ2-7	.	TRBD1	TGTGCCAGCAGCTTAGCTGGGACAGGGGGCGACGAGCAGTACTTC	CASSLAGTGGDEQYF
TRBV5-1	TRBJ2-7	.	.	TGCGCCAGCAGCTTGGGCCCTAGCTCCTACGAGCAGTACTTC	CASSLGPSSYEQYF
TRBV19	TRBJ2-5	.	TRBD1	TGTGCCAGTAGTATAGGTGGACAGGGAGGCCAAGAGACCCAGTACTTC	CASSIGGQGGQETQYF
TRBV2	TRBJ1-4	medium-sized	.	TGTGCCAGCAGTGAAAATTTAGGGGACATAGAAAAACTGTTTTTT	CASSENLGDIEKLFF
TRBV2	TRBJ2-3	.	.	TGTGCCAGCAGTGACGGACGGGGCGTTGCAGATACGCAGTATTTT	CASSDGRGVADTQYF
TRBV11-2	TRBJ1-4	.	.	TGTGCCAGCACCCGTCGGGGGGATGAAAAACTGTTTTTT	CASTRRGDEKLFF
TRBV5-6	TRBJ2-3	.	TRBD2	TGTGCCAGCAGCTCCCACCGGGGGCGGGGGGGTAGCACAGATACGCAGTATTTT	CASSSHRGRGGSTDTQYF
TRBV6-5	TRBJ1-2	.	.	TGTGCCAGCAGCCCGAAATCAATTGGAGACTATGGCTACACCTTC	CASSPKSIGDYGYTF
TRBV24-1	TRBJ1-1	.	.	TGTGCCACCAGTCAGACTGGGATGCTCAACACTGAAGCTTTCTTT	CATSQTGMLNTEAFF
TRBV12-3/TRBV12-4	TRBJ2-2	.	.	TGTGCCAGCAGCGGGACGGAGCTGTTTTTT	CASSGTELFF
TRBV5-1	TRBJ2-2	.	.	TGCGCCAGCAGCTTGGTCGTCTCGAACACCGGGGAGCTGTTTTTT	CASSLVVSNTGELFF
TRBV7-9	TRBJ1-2	.	.	TGTGCCAGCAGCCAAGAAGCCGGGGGGACGGCCTATGGCTACACCTTC	CASSQEAGGTAYGYTF
TRBV9	TRBJ2-5	.	.	TGTGCCAGCAGCGTAGTATTAGGAGAGACCCAGTACTTC	CASSVVLGETQYF
TRBV7-2	TRBJ2-2	.	.	TGTGCCAGCAGCTTAGGCTCTGGTACCGGGGAGCTGTTTTTT	CASSLGSGTGELFF
TRBV27	TRBJ1-1	.	.	TGTGCCAGCAGGGTGGGACTGGGGGGCACTGAAGCTTTCTTT	CASRVGLGGTEAFF
TRBV7-8	TRBJ1-5	.	.	TGTGCCAGCAGCTTAGTCTGGGGCCAGGCGGAGAAATCCCAGCATTTT	CASSLVWGQAEKSQHF
TRBV4-1	TRBJ2-7	.	.	TGCGCCAGCAGCCCTGGACGAGGGTCAAAGACCTACGAGCAGTACTTC	CASSPGRGSKTYEQYF
TRBV6-6	TRBJ2-1	.	TRBD2	TGTGCCAGCCTGGAGCGGGGGGGCTCCTACAATGAGCAGTTCTTC	CASLERGGSYNEQFF
TRBV27	TRBJ2-7	few	.	TGTGCCAGCAGTTTAGGTCTTGGCAGGGGCAGGGAGGAGCAGTACTTC	CASSLGLGRGREEQYF